The TCR beta chain described here comes from a study of vaccination and CD4 T cells after COVID-19. Noted treatment: approximately 11-day PBMC culture with coronavirus spike peptide pools or control peptides (ViraFEST assay). Looked up from germline, CDR1 is DFQATT and CDR2 is SNEGSKA (reference sequence). The CDR3 spans 15 residues. The germline V and J ends were trimmed by 3 bases and 0 bases, with 11 bases remaining between them. About this clonotype: Its specificity is not known.

Oncomine TCR Beta short-read sequencing was applied to DNA from cultured CD4+ T cells. Via MiXCR, TCRdb re-called the PCR reads, giving one row per CDR3 protein. The table shows over 15,000 distinct CDR3 sequences, with about 43% occurring only once. The material was CD4+ T cells from blood, cultured in vitro, obtained after SARS-CoV-2 vaccination. J is TRBJ2-2 and V is TRBV20-1; D not certain. The TCR comes from a human donor who had recovered from COVID-19. CDR3 DNA sequence: TGCAGTGCTAGCCGGACGAAGCCGAACACCGGGGAGCTGTTTTTT. Its translation is CSASRTKPNTGELFF.